This T cell receptor beta chain derives from a study of vaccination and CD4 T cells after COVID-19 (dated by TCRdb to 2021 to 2024). Regarding the complete study: Convalescent patients had a positive SARS-CoV-2 result on nasal swab PCR, and of these patients, about ten had mild disease and one had severe disease. Participants got two doses of the Pfizer-BioNTech BNT162b2 vaccine (n=8) or two doses of the Moderna mRNA-1273 vaccine (n=2). Control cultures received a CEFX viral epitope pool as the positive control, an HIV-1 Nef peptide pool as the negative control, or no peptide. In the convalescent cohort there were six males and four females, among whom were two Hispanic individuals, seven Caucasians, two Asians and one multiracial person. The cultures were stimulated with overlapping spike peptide pools from SARS-CoV-2 and from the common cold coronaviruses HCoV-NL63, HCoV-OC43 and HCoV-229E. Post-COVID blood samples from convalescent patients were collected a median of around 100 days after diagnosis, with a range of roughly 35 to 161 days. In over 8 COVID-19 convalescent patients and several infection-naive healthy vaccine recipients, the spike-specific CD4+ TCR repertoire before mRNA vaccination was compared with the repertoire after mRNA vaccination. Post-vaccine blood samples were collected a median of 72 days after the second vaccine dose, ranging from roughly 13 to 241 days. Overall study outcomes, separate from this receptor: Among convalescent patients, a median around 89% of the SARS-CoV-2-reactive clones seen after vaccination appeared only after vaccination, which suggests priming specific to the vaccine. Nearly all vaccine-specific clones in convalescent patients (304 of 307) were mono-reactive for SARS-CoV-2 spike rather than cross-reactive with common cold coronaviruses. The study included relatively few convalescent patients and did not analyze early timepoints after natural infection. Although the median number of SARS-CoV-2-reactive clonotypes went up from 20 to 25 after infection to 38 after vaccination, the increase was not significant.

Per the publication, the treatment or condition label means: approximately 11-day PBMC culture with coronavirus spike peptide pools or control peptides (ViraFEST assay). To expand antigen-specific T cells with peptide pools and then pick out the expanded clonotypes through TCR sequencing, the study relied on the ViraFEST assay. The positive SARS-CoV-2 PCR tests of the convalescent patients were dated from March to December 2020, before the Alpha, Beta and Delta variants emerged in the United States. Each well held 2 million or so PBMCs cultured in IMDM containing around 5% human AB serum and approximately 9.6 IU/ml IL-2, with 8 to 10 ug/ml peptide pools added. On days 3 and 7, half of the culture medium was replaced with fresh IL-2-containing medium. Once the cells had been in culture for around nine days, the EasySep CD4+ T cell isolation kit was used to isolate CD4+ T cells by negative selection. PBMCs were separated from whole blood using Ficoll-Paque Plus gradient centrifugation and then either used fresh or cryopreserved at -140C. Culture conditions were generally each tested in triplicate wells.

Notes on this clonotype: Its target antigen remains unknown. No much larger clone is present one base from it, and per-base qualities are unavailable.

Receptors were amplified or captured by PCR. At the Johns Hopkins FTIC core, DNA from the cultured CD4+ T cells underwent TCR sequencing with the Oncomine TCR Beta short-read assay. The QIAamp micro DNA kit was used to extract genomic DNA from the cultured CD4+ T cells. Oncomine TCR Beta libraries made from cultured CD4+ T cells were pooled using unique dual indexes and sequenced on an Illumina iSeq 100. Concerning the study's data processing: Non-productive sequences were removed, and CDR3s not starting with C, not ending with F or W, or shorter than 7 amino acids were discarded. The MANAFEST web application was used to identify antigen-specific clonotypes by comparing peptide-stimulated wells against reference wells and other culture wells. Positive clones required FDR below 0.05, an odds ratio above 5, and productive frequency above 0.1% in at least two of three replicate wells. A clonotype counted as cross-reactive if it showed significant expansion both in the SARS-CoV-2 spike wells and in at least one common cold coronavirus spike condition. Levenshtein distances (stringdist) and unrooted phylogenetic trees (ape) in R version 3.6.1 were used to assess CDR3 homology. TCRdb trimmed public reads at Q25 via fastp, called clones via MiXCR and kept in-frame beta chains. A single entry per CDR3 protein holds the most common genes and DNA from its merged rows. TCRdb's processing, not the authors', yielded these V and J calls. This sample is represented by approximately 12,000 distinct CDR3 sequences; roughly 50% of them were singletons. Approximately 15% of the sample rests with the top ten.

This TCR derives from a human donor who had recovered from COVID-19. Sequences were obtained from CD4+ T cells from blood, cultured in vitro.

The base sequence is TGCGCCAGCAAAGAAAGCTTAGGTGGCACTGAAGCTTTCTTT. This encodes CASKESLGGTEAFF. The chain joins TRBV5-1 to TRBJ1-1, with the D gene not clear enough to name. From the germline V gene, CDR1 is SGHRS and CDR2 is YFSETQ. V and J are truncated by 6 bases and 4 bases respectively, leaving an intervening sequence of 16 bases. The CDR3, from cysteine to phenylalanine, totals 14 residues. Only the CDR3 portion is preserved as DNA: 42 bases, with reading frame beginning at the first base.